This T cell receptor (beta chain) was obtained from a study of blood T cell repertoires in COVID-19. The overall study: Samples of COVID-19 (acute and convalescent) were obtained from the United States, Italy and Spain. PBMCs, B-cell-depleted T cells, or T cells were the source of the cDNA or gDNA that made up the material.

Germline CDR1 reads KGHDR; CDR2 reads SFDVKD. V was shortened by 1 base and J by 11 bases, with 8 bases between the two germline ends. This CDR3 contains 12 residues. Per the authors' pipeline: For nucleated cells, counts were estimated from reference gene primer amplification. Here immunoSEQ multiplex PCR was the method, and the copy in TCRdb shows in-frame clones only, minus some. V, J and clone size are those of that table, while D and trimming were read from the DNA. The sample includes about 140,000 clones, over 75% of them seen just once. Material for sequencing was peripheral blood. The sequence derives from a man aged 70-80 years with acute or convalescent COVID-19. J is TRBJ2-1 and V is TRBV24-1; D call uncertain. The CDR3 DNA sequence: TGTGCCACCAGTGATTTTACAGAGAAGCAGTTCTTC. This translates into CATSDFTEKQFF.